This T cell receptor (beta chain) was found in a study of shared clonotypes between healthy human individuals. The assay was run at deep level. Each replicate PCR on the sorted subsets used about 0.2 ug DNA (around 31,000 T cell genomes). Only in-frame clones appear in the TCRdb table, and some are missing; sequencing was by immunoSEQ multiplex PCR. This sample has about 600,000 clones; roughly 97% occur once, and the top ten carry 0.045% to 0.06%. Per germline, CDR1 MDHEN and CDR2 SYDVKM. V dropped 7 bases and J dropped 5 bases, with 24 bases sitting between them. The CDR3 is made up of 16 amino acids.

Input material: naive CD4+ T cells sorted from blood. Indicated subset: CD45RA+ positively selected. The origin of this receptor is a woman aged 25 to 39 in good health. The chain has TRBV28 and TRBJ2-7, with TRBD2 as a possible D gene (6 bases). The CDR3 region is CASNSLLGQGGNEQYF. CDR3 DNA: TGTGCCAGCAACAGTTTATTGGGGCAGGGAGGCAACGAGCAGTACTTC.